These 30 T cell receptor beta chains originate from one sample sequenced in a study of cytomegalovirus exposure and HLA in healthy donors. Both 60 Vbeta primers and 13 Jbeta primers went into the PCR. Profiled with immunoSEQ multiplex PCR; TCRdb holds only in-frame clones, not every one. Counted here are 150,000 to 200,000 clones, 79% occurring once; the ten biggest clones make up about 2.3%. The specimen sequenced was PBMCs. The receptors originated from a woman aged 45-60 years in good health and CMV-seronegative.

V and J are TRBV29-1 and TRBJ1-1, with D possibly matching TRBD1 (6 bases). V was shortened by 3 bases and J by 5 bases, with 16 bases between the two germline ends. Germline CDR1 reads SQVTM; CDR2 reads ANQGSEA. The CDR3 extends over 14 amino acids. The CDR3 DNA reads TGCAGCGTTGATTTCTCCAGGGGTAATACTGAAGCTTTCTTT. Translated: CSVDFSRGNTEAFF.

CDR3 protein: CASRSGGAAGELFF. Written as DNA, the CDR3 is TGTGCCAGCAGGTCGGGAGGGGCCGCCGGGGAGCTGTTTTTT. The J gene is TRBJ2-2, the V gene TRBV7-8; 8 bases agree with TRBD2. The CDR3 is 14 residues long. Germline assignment: CDR1 SGHVS and CDR2 FQNEAQ. With 6 bases clipped from V and 6 bases from J, the junction kept 6 bases outside the gene matches. Complete variable domain (other parts from reference TRBV7-8 and TRBJ2-2): GAGVSQSPRYKVAKRGQDVALRCDPISGHVSLFWYQQALGQGPEFLTYFQNEAQLDKSGLPSDRFFAERPEGSVSTLKIQRTQQEDSAVYLCASRSGGAAGELFFGEGSRLTVL.

J is TRBJ1-1 and V is TRBV4-3; D unclear. Trimming removed 1 base from V and 6 bases from J, with 15 bases in between. CDR3 length: 15 residues. Germline V gene data show CDR1 as LGHNA and CDR2 as YSLEER. The CDR3 is CASSQGPLGGPEAFF. The CDR3 DNA reads TGCGCCAGCAGCCAAGGTCCCTTGGGCGGGCCTGAAGCTTTCTTT.

The genes are TRBV19 and TRBJ2-1; 7 bases agree with TRBD2. The V gene's germline CDR1 is LNHDA and CDR2 SQIVND (reference sequence). CDR3 length: 14 amino acids. The V and J ends lost 7 bases and 6 bases, in that order; junction bases with no gene match: 9. DNA for the CDR3: TGTGCCAGTAAGGAGATCAGGACTAGCAATGAGCAGTTCTTC. Translated: CASKEIRTSNEQFF.

V usage is TRBV4-1 and J usage is TRBJ2-7; 9 nucleotides match TRBD2. This CDR3 contains 19 residues. V lost 0 bases and J lost 4; bases outside the gene matches: 16. Germline CDR1 is MGHRA and CDR2 is YSYEKL. CDR3: CASSQDQRGGVSGKYEQYF. Written as DNA, the CDR3 is TGCGCCAGCAGCCAAGATCAACGCGGGGGGGTTAGCGGGAAATACGAGCAGTACTTC.

This chain uses TRBV6-6 with TRBJ2-5; D is perhaps TRBD1 (5 bases). Matching the DNA end better, TRBJ2-7 makes the J call doubtful. The CDR3 has 12 residues. CDR1 MNHNY and CDR2 SVGAGI come from the germline V gene (reference sequence). CDR3 residues: CASRDIAYEQYF. CDR3 coding DNA: TGTGCCAGCAGGGACATAGCCTACGAGCAGTACTTC.

The chain combines TRBV7-6 with TRBJ2-5, with a tentative D call TRBD2 (6 bases). V gave up 4 bases and J gave up 4 bases, with 10 bases separating them. Germline CDR1 reads SGHVS; CDR2 reads FNYEAQ. This CDR3 region has 13 residues. The CDR3 DNA follows: TGTGCCAGCAGCTCCACTAGCCTAGAGACCCAGTACTTC. This translates into CASSSTSLETQYF.

This rearrangement joins TRBV7-8 to TRBJ2-6; 9 nucleotides align to TRBD1. Germline CDR1 is SGHVS and CDR2 is FQNEAQ. CDR3 length: 16 amino acids. The junction had 0 bases not matched to a gene; V was cut back by 1 base and J by 2 bases. CDR3 region: CASSLGTGAGANVLTF. In nucleotides, the CDR3 is TGTGCCAGCAGCTTAGGGACAGGGGCTGGGGCCAACGTCCTGACTTTC.

This rearrangement joins TRBV18 to TRBJ1-3; D unclear. V gave up 2 bases and J gave up 2 bases, with 13 bases separating them. This CDR3 contains 16 residues. Germline V gene sequence: CDR1 KGHSH, CDR2 LQKENI. CDR3 in amino acids: CASSPSQMGPGNTIYF. CDR3 in DNA: TGTGCCAGCTCACCATCCCAGATGGGCCCTGGAAACACCATATATTTT. The full variable domain, in which reference TRBV18 and TRBJ1-3 provide the parts outside the CDR3, is NAGVMQNPRHLVRRRGQEARLRCSPMKGHSHVYWYRQLPEEGLKFMVYLQKENIIDESGMPKERFSAEFPKEGPSILRIQQVVRGDSAAYFCASSPSQMGPGNTIYFGEGSWLTVV.

This chain connects TRBV29-1 to TRBJ1-3; tentatively, D is TRBD1 (5 bases). CDR1 SQVTM and CDR2 ANQGSEA come from the germline V gene. CDR3 length equals 13 residues. V lost 7 bases and J 4 bases, leaving 14 bases between the germline ends. The CDR3 bases are TGCAGCGCCGTGGGGGGAACAGGAAACACCATATATTTT. It is translated as CSAVGGTGNTIYF.

This clone was recorded a few times. The J gene is TRBJ1-3, the V gene TRBV4-1; 9 bases map to TRBD1. V dropped 3 bases and J dropped 1; count of bases not matched to a gene: 10. From germline, CDR1 is MGHRA and CDR2 YSYEKL. CDR3 length: 18 amino acids. The CDR3 here is CASSQGIAQGASGNTIYF. CDR3 nucleotides: TGCGCCAGCAGCCAGGGAATTGCACAGGGGGCGTCTGGAAACACCATATATTTT.

This chain links TRBV28 with TRBJ2-7; a possible D gene is TRBD2 (7 bases). CDR3 length: 15 amino acids. The germline V gene has CDR1 MDHEN and CDR2 SYDVKM. V lost 5 bases and J lost 6, with 20 bases in between. The CDR3 DNA sequence: TGTGCCAGCAGTCCACCTTCGTCAGGGGAGGGCGAGCAGTACTTC. Amino acids: CASSPPSSGEGEQYF.

A few counts support this clone. The chain couples TRBV9 to TRBJ1-2; the D gene is possibly TRBD1 (5 bases). This CDR3 is built from 13 residues. V lost 1 base, J lost 5 bases, and 9 bases lay in between. The germline CDR1 and CDR2 sequences are SGDLS and YYNGEE. The CDR3 here is CASSVSRAYGYTF. The DNA for the CDR3 is TGTGCCAGCAGCGTATCCAGGGCGTATGGCTACACCTTC.

The chain uses TRBV11-2 and TRBJ1-3, with D perhaps matching TRBD1 (6 bases). Germline assignment: CDR1 SGHAT and CDR2 FQNNGV. CDR3 length: 16 amino acids. V lost 4 bases, J lost 0 bases, and 13 bases lay in between. As DNA, the CDR3 is TGTGCCAGCAGCTATGGACAGAGAAGCTCTGGAAACACCATATATTTT. Encoded protein: CASSYGQRSSGNTIYF.

This clone showed up just a few times. The DNA for the CDR3 is TGTGCCAACAGAACTAGACAGGACAACACTGAAGCTTTCTTT. Its translation: CANRTRQDNTEAFF. The chain joins TRBV6-1 to TRBJ1-1; the D gene is possibly TRBD1 (6 bases). Trimming took 10 bases from V and 2 from J, leaving 17 bases between them. The CDR3 extends over 14 amino acids. CDR1 and CDR2 from the germline V gene are MNHNS and SASEGT.

The chain carries TRBV5-4 and TRBJ2-1; D uncertain. Germline CDR1 and CDR2: SGHNT and YYREEE (reference sequence). Trimming took 0 bases from V and 4 from J, leaving 5 bases between them. The CDR3 has 13 amino acids. Here the CDR3 reads CASSLVAYNEQFF. Written as DNA, the CDR3 is TGTGCCAGCAGCTTGGTTGCGTACAATGAGCAGTTCTTC.

The CDR3 region has the DNA TGTGCCAGCAGCTTAGCCCCTGGCCTGAATAGCAATCAGCCCCAGCATTTT. This translates into CASSLAPGLNSNQPQHF. This chain connects TRBV11-2 to TRBJ1-5; the D is unclear. This CDR3 comprises 17 residues. Trimming pared 1 base from V and 0 bases from J, leaving 13 bases between. CDR1 and CDR2 from the germline V gene are SGHAT and FQNNGV.

V and J are TRBV4-3 and TRBJ1-4; 10 bases line up with TRBD1. V shed 0 bases, J shed 8 bases, and the junction held 9 bases outside the gene matches. The CDR3 totals 17 residues. Germline lookup yields CDR1 LGHNA and CDR2 YSLEER. CDR3 loop: CASSQDLETGGQEKLFF. Here the CDR3 DNA reads TGCGCCAGCAGCCAAGACCTCGAGACAGGGGGCCAGGAAAAACTGTTTTTT.

The chain has TRBV7-2 and TRBJ2-7; TRBD2 matches 7 bases. The ends lost 5 bases at V and 0 bases at J; junction bases unmatched: 7. The germline V gene encodes CDR1 SGHTA and CDR2 FQGNSA. The CDR3 sequence is 15 residues long. CDR3 region: CASSALAVHSYEQYF. CDR3 coding DNA: TGTGCCAGCAGCGCGCTAGCGGTCCACTCCTACGAGCAGTACTTC.

V is TRBV7-9 and J is TRBJ1-3, with TRBD1 identical over 8 bases. The CDR3 covers 16 residues. The ends lost 0 bases at V and 2 bases at J; junction bases unmatched: 3. CDR1 and CDR2 from the germline V gene are SEHNR and FQNEAQ (reference sequence). The CDR3 spells CASSLAPGQAGNTIYF. For the CDR3, the DNA is TGTGCCAGCAGCTTAGCTCCGGGACAGGCTGGAAACACCATATATTTT.

The V gene is TRBV6-5, the J gene TRBJ1-1; D might be TRBD1 (6 bases). Trimming removed 7 bases at V and 0 bases at J, with 12 bases between. Per the germline V gene, CDR1 is MNHEY and CDR2 is SVGAGI. The CDR3 extends over 14 amino acids. CDR3 residues: CASMDRNMNTEAFF. The CDR3 region has the DNA TGTGCCAGCATGGACAGAAACATGAACACTGAAGCTTTCTTT.

The chain has TRBV7-9 and TRBJ1-6; 9 bases are shared with TRBD1. V was pared by 4 bases and J by 9 bases, with 4 bases of the junction left unmatched. Per germline, CDR1 SEHNR and CDR2 FQNEAQ (reference sequence). The CDR3 is 14 residues long. CDR3 DNA sequence: TGTGCCAGCAGCTCCGGGACAGGGTCTTCACCCCTCCACTTT. Amino acid sequence: CASSSGTGSSPLHF.

The CDR3 protein is CSVATGSDNSPLHF. The DNA of the CDR3 is TGCAGCGTGGCAACAGGGTCTGATAATTCACCCCTCCACTTT. The rearrangement joins TRBV29-1 to TRBJ1-6, with D possibly matching TRBD1 (6 bases). This CDR3 is 14 amino acids long. Germline CDR1 reads SQVTM; CDR2 reads ANQGSEA. V was cut by 6 bases and J by 5 bases, with 14 bases left in between.

This chain uses TRBV30 with TRBJ2-7; 8 bases align to TRBD2. The trim removed 3 bases at V and 2 bases at J, leaving 6 bases unmatched. This CDR3 is built from 14 residues. Germline-derived CDR1 and CDR2 are GTSNPN and SVGIG (reference sequence). This chain's CDR3 is CAWRSRGGPYEQYF. CDR3 coding DNA: TGTGCCTGGAGAAGCCGGGGGGGACCCTACGAGCAGTACTTC.

The chain joins TRBV11-2 to TRBJ2-3, with 7 bases that match TRBD2. Germline trimming cut 5 bases from V and 1 base from J; bases unmatched to any gene: 6. This CDR3 has 15 residues. From germline, CDR1 is SGHAT and CDR2 FQNNGV. For the CDR3, the DNA is TGTGCCAGCAGCCCAGACGCGGGGGGCACAGATACGCAGTATTTT. Translated: CASSPDAGGTDTQYF.

This chain uses TRBV5-1 with TRBJ2-1; 8 bases agree with TRBD1. Germline CDR1 and CDR2: SGHRS and YFSETQ. The CDR3 runs to 15 residues. J gave up 10 bases and V 3 bases, and 12 bases lay outside the gene matches. The DNA for the CDR3 is TGCGCCAGCAGCTGGGGACAGGAGTCTTTTTGGGAGCAGTTCTTC. Protein sequence: CASSWGQESFWEQFF.

The chain combines TRBV7-3 with TRBJ2-3; a possible D gene is TRBD2 (5 bases). Trimming stripped 6 bases from V and 4 bases from J, with 20 bases between. Germline lookup yields CDR1 SGHTA and CDR2 FQGTGA. The length of the CDR3 is 16 residues. This chain's CDR3 is CASSPHGKNSADTQYF. The DNA for the CDR3 is TGTGCCAGCAGTCCTCACGGGAAAAATTCCGCAGATACGCAGTATTTT.

This chain joins TRBV6-6 and TRBJ1-3; 8 bases map to TRBD1. V lost 0 bases to trimming and J lost 3 bases; unmatched junction nucleotides: 4. The CDR3 extends over 16 amino acids. Per the germline V gene, CDR1 is MNHNY and CDR2 is SVGAGI (reference sequence). CDR3 DNA sequence: TGTGCCAGCAGTTACTCTGGCAGGGGGCGTGGAAACACCATATATTTT. The encoded protein is CASSYSGRGRGNTIYF.

The CDR3 loop is CASSLRTGVWNIQYF. DNA of the CDR3: TGTGCCAGCAGTTTAAGGACAGGGGTTTGGAACATTCAGTACTTC. J is TRBJ2-4 and V is TRBV28, with TRBD1 identical over 9 bases. The CDR3 contains 15 residues. Germline V gives CDR1 MDHEN, CDR2 SYDVKM. V trimming: 2 bases; J trimming: 7 bases; junction bases outside the gene matches: 6.

The CDR3 loop reads CASSVEGEVNQPQHF. For the CDR3, the DNA is TGTGCCAGCAGCGTAGAAGGTGAGGTTAATCAGCCCCAGCATTTT. The rearrangement joins TRBV9 to TRBJ1-5; D not certain. V dropped 0 bases and J dropped 4 bases, with 11 bases sitting between them. In germline, CDR1 is SGDLS, CDR2 YYNGEE. The CDR3 consists of 15 residues.